These T cell receptor beta chains were read from a single sample in a study of CD8+CD57+ T cells in acquired aplastic anemia. From the reads, TCRdb called clonotypes with MiXCR, one entry per CDR3 protein. This table has 150,000 or so distinct CDR3 sequences, around 48% appearing once. Sequences were obtained from sorted CD4+, CD8+, or CD8+CD57+ T cells (not recorded which) from PBMCs. These receptors were obtained from a human donor with aplastic anemia. CDR3s include the opening cysteine and the closing phenylalanine or tryptophan. D genes are given only for firm matches. Part of the rows lack a size; the others show once, few, many or a class for expanded clones.

clone_size: NA
d_call: TRBD1
j_call: TRBJ1-1
v_call: TRBV29-1
cdr3_length: 13
cdr3_aa: CSVATGGTTEAFF
cdr3_nt: TGCAGCGTTGCTACAGGGGGCACCACTGAAGCTTTCTTT

clone_size: NA
d_call: NA
j_call: TRBJ2-3
v_call: TRBV6-5
cdr3_length: 16
cdr3_aa: CASSYLGWKSTDTQYF
cdr3_nt: TGTGCCAGCAGTTACCTTGGATGGAAGAGCACAGATACGCAGTATTTT

clone_size: NA
d_call: NA
j_call: TRBJ1-2
v_call: TRBV30
cdr3_length: 13
cdr3_aa: CAQQRAIPGGYTF
cdr3_nt: TGTGCCCAGCAAAGGGCCATCCCAGGGGGCTACACCTTC

clone_size: NA
d_call: TRBD2
j_call: TRBJ2-1
v_call: TRBV24-1
cdr3_length: 16
cdr3_aa: CASTRVTSGAYNEQFF
cdr3_nt: TGTGCCAGCACGCGGGTGACTAGCGGGGCCTACAATGAGCAGTTCTTC

clone_size: NA
d_call: TRBD2
j_call: TRBJ2-7
v_call: TRBV29-1
cdr3_length: 14
cdr3_aa: CSVARGGKFYEQYF
cdr3_nt: TGCAGCGTTGCTCGGGGGGGGAAATTCTACGAGCAGTACTTC

clone_size: NA
d_call: NA
j_call: TRBJ2-7
v_call: TRBV7-2
cdr3_length: 14
cdr3_aa: CASSLAISSYEQYF
cdr3_nt: TGTGCCAGCAGCTTAGCTATTAGCTCCTACGAGCAGTACTTC

clone_size: many
d_call: NA
j_call: TRBJ1-1
v_call: TRBV2
cdr3_length: 11
cdr3_aa: CASGLWQVAFF
cdr3_nt: TGTGCCAGTGGCCTATGGCAGGTTGCGTTCTTT

clone_size: NA
d_call: TRBD1
j_call: TRBJ1-2
v_call: TRBV24-1
cdr3_length: 15
cdr3_aa: CATSESGTGNYGYTF
cdr3_nt: TGTGCCACCAGTGAGTCCGGGACAGGGAACTATGGCTACACCTTC

clone_size: NA
d_call: NA
j_call: TRBJ2-5
v_call: TRBV7-8
cdr3_length: 15
cdr3_aa: CASSRHPLSAQTQYF
cdr3_nt: TGTGCCAGCAGCCGGCACCCTCTTTCCGCACAGACCCAGTACTTC

clone_size: NA
d_call: TRBD1
j_call: TRBJ2-6
v_call: TRBV2
cdr3_length: 17
cdr3_aa: CASRLGTVFPGANVLTF
cdr3_nt: TGTGCCAGCAGGCTCGGGACAGTCTTTCCTGGGGCCAACGTCCTGACTTTC

clone_size: few
d_call: NA
j_call: TRBJ1-1
v_call: TRBV2
cdr3_length: 13
cdr3_aa: CASSALGDAEAFF
cdr3_nt: TGTGCCAGCAGTGCATTGGGGGACGCTGAAGCTTTCTTT